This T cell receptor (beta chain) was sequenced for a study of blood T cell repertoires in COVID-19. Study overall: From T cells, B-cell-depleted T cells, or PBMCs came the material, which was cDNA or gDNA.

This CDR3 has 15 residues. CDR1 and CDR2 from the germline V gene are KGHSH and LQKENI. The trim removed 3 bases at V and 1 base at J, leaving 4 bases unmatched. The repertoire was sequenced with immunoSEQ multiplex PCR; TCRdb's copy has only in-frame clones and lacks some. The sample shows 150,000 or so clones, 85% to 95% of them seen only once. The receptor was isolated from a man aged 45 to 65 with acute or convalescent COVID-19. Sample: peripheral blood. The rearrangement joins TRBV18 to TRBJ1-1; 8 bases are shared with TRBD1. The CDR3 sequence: CASSPLGQGNTEAFF. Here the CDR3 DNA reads TGTGCCAGCTCACCCCTCGGACAGGGGAACACTGAAGCTTTCTTT.